A single sample is the source of the 27 T cell receptor beta chains below, sequenced in a study of cytomegalovirus exposure and HLA in healthy donors. PCR was performed using 60 Vbeta and 13 Jbeta primers. Repertoires were generated with immunoSEQ multiplex PCR, while TCRdb's copy carries only in-frame clones and drops some. The table has 110,000 or so clones, 75% to 85% seen once. The source material was PBMCs. These receptors were obtained from a man aged 35 to 55 in good health and CMV-seronegative.

The chain recombines TRBV28 with TRBJ2-3, with 10 bases aligning to TRBD2. Losses at the gene ends were 4 bases for V and 3 bases for J; bases not matched to a gene: 4. From germline, CDR1 is MDHEN and CDR2 SYDVKM. This CDR3 has 15 amino acids. For the CDR3, the DNA is TGTGCCAGCAGTTGGACAGCGGGAGGGACAGATACGCAGTATTTT. It translates to CASSWTAGGTDTQYF.

This sequence joins TRBV25-1 and TRBJ2-1; 9 positions agree with TRBD2. There are 16 residues in the CDR3. V trimming: 4 bases; J trimming: 4 bases; junction bases outside the gene matches: 8. Per the germline V gene, CDR1 is MGHDK and CDR2 is SYGVNS. The CDR3 sequence is CASSGAGGPPYNEQFF. In nucleotides, the CDR3 is TGTGCCAGCAGTGGTGCGGGAGGGCCCCCTTACAATGAGCAGTTCTTC.

The chain joins TRBV28 to TRBJ1-2; D might be TRBD1 (5 bases). Trimming removed 6 bases from V and 0 bases from J, with 11 bases in between. Germline V gives CDR1 MDHEN, CDR2 SYDVKM. The CDR3 consists of 14 residues. The chain's CDR3 is CASREGAANYGYTF. CDR3 nucleotides: TGTGCCAGCAGGGAAGGGGCGGCTAACTATGGCTACACCTTC.

The gene calls are TRBV5-4 and TRBJ1-6; TRBD1 might be the D (6 bases). Germline values: CDR1 SGHNT, CDR2 YYREEE (reference sequence). V was clipped by 3 bases and J by 4 bases, with 17 bases between them. This CDR3 comprises 17 residues. The CDR3: CASSYGGRHPYNSPLHF. Here the CDR3 DNA reads TGTGCCAGCAGCTATGGGGGCCGACACCCTTATAATTCACCCCTCCACTTT.

V usage is TRBV5-1 and J usage is TRBJ2-5, with 8 bases matching TRBD2. The J call may not be correct, given that the DNA end is closer to TRBJ2-7. Germline V lookup: CDR1 SGHRS, CDR2 YFSETQ. There are 14 residues in the CDR3. The CDR3 region has the DNA TGCGCCAGCAGCTTCGGGGGGGGCTCCTACGAGCAGTACTTC. Translated, it gives CASSFGGGSYEQYF.

V gene TRBV6-5 combines with J gene TRBJ1-4; tentative D call: TRBD1 (6 bases). The CDR3 sequence is 15 residues long. Per the germline V gene, CDR1 is MNHEY and CDR2 is SVGAGI. Between the trimmed V and J ends, which lost 1 base and 3 bases, there was a span of 9 bases. CDR3 nucleotides: TGTGCCAGCAGTTACTATTCAGGGGCTAATGAAAAACTGTTTTTT. This encodes CASSYYSGANEKLFF.

The V and J genes are TRBV10-3 and TRBJ2-7; 15 nucleotides agree with TRBD2. The CDR3 has 14 amino acids. The germline V gene has CDR1 ENHRY and CDR2 SYGVKD. V lost 6 bases, J lost 5 bases, and 2 bases stayed unmatched. The CDR3 DNA reads as TGTGCCATCAGGGGACTAGCGGGGGGAGACGAGCAGTACTTC. Translation gives CAIRGLAGGDEQYF.

This chain joins TRBV19 and TRBJ2-7, with TRBD2 identical over 7 bases. Trimming cost V 3 bases and J 6 bases; bases outside gene matches: 8. CDR3 length equals 14 residues. Germline CDR1 LNHDA, CDR2 SQIVND (reference sequence). The CDR3 nucleotides are TGTGCCAGTAGTATCCGGGGGGATGGCAGCGAGCAGTACTTC. It codes for CASSIRGDGSEQYF.

The chain recombines TRBV10-3 with TRBJ1-6; D not certain. CDR1 and CDR2 (germline): ENHRY, SYGVKD. The CDR3 extends over 13 amino acids. Trimming stripped 3 bases from V and 7 bases from J, with 7 bases between. The CDR3 DNA is TGTGCCATCAGTGAAGAGGTCAATTCACCCCTCCACTTT. Encoded protein: CAISEEVNSPLHF.

The chain carries TRBV19 and TRBJ1-1; 7 bases are shared with TRBD1. Germline CDR1 and CDR2: LNHDA and SQIVND (reference sequence). This CDR3 is 14 amino acids long. Trimming at V came to 4 bases and at J to 5 bases, leaving 7 bases not matched to a gene. Here the CDR3 DNA reads TGTGCCAGTAGTACGCAAATACAGGGGACTGAAGCTTTCTTT. This gives the protein CASSTQIQGTEAFF.

This chain uses TRBV5-1 with TRBJ1-1; D unresolved. V lost 2 bases and J lost 0, with 5 bases in between. The CDR3 totals 13 residues. Germline assignment: CDR1 SGHRS and CDR2 YFSETQ. CDR3 loop: CASSFNMNTEAFF. The CDR3 DNA is TGCGCCAGCAGCTTCAACATGAACACTGAAGCTTTCTTT. Using reference TRBV5-1 and TRBJ1-1 for the parts outside the CDR3, the full variable domain is KAGVTQTPRYLIKTRGQQVTLSCSPISGHRSVSWYQQTPGQGLQFLFEYFSETQRNKGNFPGRFSGRQFSNSRSEMNVSTLELGDSALYLCASSFNMNTEAFFGQGTRLTVV.

This clone has just a few counts. CDR3 in DNA: TGCGCCAGCAGCCAACTGCCGGGACAGTCTTACAATGAGCAGTTCTTC. Translated, it gives CASSQLPGQSYNEQFF. The chain couples TRBV4-3 to TRBJ2-1; 7 bases align to TRBD1. The germline V gene encodes CDR1 LGHNA and CDR2 YSLEER. The CDR3 runs to 16 residues. Trimming cost V 2 bases and J 4 bases; bases outside gene matches: 8.

V usage is TRBV16 and J usage is TRBJ2-2, with 8 bases identical to TRBD1. The CDR3 loop spans 16 amino acids. J gave up 4 bases and V 1 base, and 5 bases lay outside the gene matches. CDR1 is KGHSY and CDR2 is FQNENV in the germline V gene. The CDR3 is CASSQYTTGGTGELFF. The CDR3, as DNA: TGTGCCAGCAGCCAATACACAACAGGGGGCACCGGGGAGCTGTTTTTT.

The chain combines TRBV30 with TRBJ1-4; 7 bases align to TRBD1. Unmatched junction bases numbered 10, after V lost 1 base and J lost 17 bases. The V gene's germline CDR1 is GTSNPN and CDR2 SVGIG (reference sequence). CDR3 length equals 12 residues. The CDR3 DNA sequence: TGTGCCTGGAGTGACAGGGGCCCATTCAAATTTTTT. Translation: CAWSDRGPFKFF.

V is TRBV18 and J is TRBJ1-5; the D gene is possibly TRBD1 (5 bases). Trimming removed 6 bases at V and 0 bases at J, with 9 bases between. The germline V gene encodes CDR1 KGHSH and CDR2 LQKENI. The CDR3 length is 14 residues. The CDR3 DNA sequence: TGTGCCAGCTCTCACGACAGTAGCAATCAGCCCCAGCATTTT. Its protein is CASSHDSSNQPQHF.

The chain recombines TRBV19 with TRBJ2-2; TRBD2 matches at 15 bases. Germline lookup yields CDR1 LNHDA and CDR2 SQIVND (reference sequence). Trimming removed 7 bases from V and 6 bases from J; junction bases left unmatched: 3. This CDR3 region has 15 residues. CDR3 in DNA: TGTGCCAGTAAGGGGACTAGCGGGGGGTCCGGGGAGCTGTTTTTT. It yields the protein CASKGTSGGSGELFF.

V and J are TRBV4-3 and TRBJ1-3; D call uncertain. V was pared by 2 bases and J by 0 bases, with 17 bases between. The CDR3 runs 18 residues. Germline CDR1 is LGHNA and CDR2 is YSLEER. The chain's CDR3 is CASSQSLFGRGSGNTIYF. In DNA form, the CDR3 reads TGCGCCAGCAGCCAATCTCTTTTCGGGAGAGGCTCTGGAAACACCATATATTTT.

This sequence joins TRBV19 and TRBJ2-6; 11 nucleotides agree with TRBD1. The germline gives CDR1 LNHDA, CDR2 SQIVND (reference sequence). The V segment lost 1 base and the J segment 0 bases; nucleotides outside the gene matches: 2. The CDR3 is 18 amino acids. CDR3 region: CASSIAGTGGSGANVLTF. In nucleotides, the CDR3 is TGTGCCAGTAGTATAGCCGGGACAGGGGGCTCTGGGGCCAACGTCCTGACTTTC.

The V call is TRBV5-1, the J call TRBJ2-3; 7 bases fit TRBD2. Germline loops: CDR1 SGHRS, CDR2 YFSETQ. This CDR3 contains 18 residues. The V segment lost 3 bases and the J segment 4 bases; nucleotides outside the gene matches: 17. CDR3 in DNA: TGCGCCAGCAGCTACACAGGAAGAGCGGGACCGGGGGCAGATACGCAGTATTTT. Translated: CASSYTGRAGPGADTQYF.

V and J are TRBV4-1 and TRBJ2-7, with TRBD2 identical over 8 bases. CDR3 size: 14 residues. Looked up from germline, CDR1 is MGHRA and CDR2 is YSYEKL. The V segment lost 4 bases and the J segment 4 bases; nucleotides outside the gene matches: 6. The CDR3 coding sequence is TGCGCCAGCAGCCGCGGACTAGCTATATACGAGCAGTACTTC. Translating gives CASSRGLAIYEQYF.

This clone was detected only a few times. The gene calls are TRBV27 and TRBJ2-3; D not certain. The CDR3 is 13 residues long. Looked up from germline, CDR1 is MNHEY and CDR2 is SMNVEV (reference sequence). V gave up 5 bases and J gave up 0 bases, with 6 bases separating them. In nucleotides, the CDR3 is TGTGCCAGCAGTCGCGAAAGCACAGATACGCAGTATTTT. Residues: CASSRESTDTQYF.

The CDR3 loop reads CASSPTTNSRLAGGTRYF. Written as DNA, the CDR3 is TGCGCCAGCAGCCCCACGACCAACTCGAGGCTAGCGGGAGGTACAAGGTACTTC. V usage is TRBV5-1 and J usage is TRBJ2-7; 11 positions match TRBD2. Germline V gene sequence: CDR1 SGHRS, CDR2 YFSETQ. Losses at the gene ends were 4 bases for V and 12 bases for J; bases not matched to a gene: 24. The CDR3 is 18 amino acids.

The CDR3 sequence is CASRIQGKPQHF. The CDR3 DNA follows: TGTGCCAGTAGAATACAGGGAAAGCCCCAGCATTTT. This rearrangement joins TRBV19 to TRBJ1-5; TRBD1 might be the D (6 bases). The CDR3 consists of 12 residues. V was pared by 6 bases and J by 8 bases, with 11 bases between. CDR1 and CDR2 (germline): LNHDA, SQIVND (reference sequence).

The chain combines TRBV5-4 with TRBJ2-1, with 16 bases aligning to TRBD2. The ends lost 4 bases at V and 2 bases at J; junction bases unmatched: 3. The germline gives CDR1 SGHNT, CDR2 YYREEE (reference sequence). The CDR3 has 17 residues. CDR3 in DNA: TGTGCCAGCAGCGGGGGACTAGCGGGAGGGCCCTACAATGAGCAGTTCTTC. Its protein is CASSGGLAGGPYNEQFF.

The DNA of the CDR3 is TGTGCCAGCAGCTACCGTGGAGGGGATAGTGGCTACACCTTC. Translation: CASSYRGGDSGYTF. This sequence joins TRBV7-9 and TRBJ1-2; tentatively, D is TRBD1 (5 bases). CDR3 length: 14 amino acids. V shed 4 bases and J shed 7 bases, with 16 bases lying between them. Germline V gives CDR1 SEHNR, CDR2 FQNEAQ (reference sequence).

The V and J genes are TRBV10-3 and TRBJ2-5; maybe TRBD2 (5 bases). The CDR3 consists of 13 residues. Germline CDR1 is ENHRY and CDR2 is SYGVKD. V dropped 6 bases and J dropped 1 base, with 9 bases sitting between them. The CDR3 DNA sequence: TGTGCCATCAGCGGGGAGTTCCAAGAGACCCAGTACTTC. Amino acid sequence: CAISGEFQETQYF.

This clone occurred a few times. V and J are TRBV5-1 and TRBJ1-2; no clear D. This CDR3 has 13 amino acids. The ends were cut back, 6 bases at V and 8 bases at J, with 17 bases in the middle. Germline values: CDR1 SGHRS, CDR2 YFSETQ. CDR3 nucleotides: TGCGCCAGCAACCAGGCCGGGGATGGGGGCTACACCTTC. Translated, it gives CASNQAGDGGYTF.